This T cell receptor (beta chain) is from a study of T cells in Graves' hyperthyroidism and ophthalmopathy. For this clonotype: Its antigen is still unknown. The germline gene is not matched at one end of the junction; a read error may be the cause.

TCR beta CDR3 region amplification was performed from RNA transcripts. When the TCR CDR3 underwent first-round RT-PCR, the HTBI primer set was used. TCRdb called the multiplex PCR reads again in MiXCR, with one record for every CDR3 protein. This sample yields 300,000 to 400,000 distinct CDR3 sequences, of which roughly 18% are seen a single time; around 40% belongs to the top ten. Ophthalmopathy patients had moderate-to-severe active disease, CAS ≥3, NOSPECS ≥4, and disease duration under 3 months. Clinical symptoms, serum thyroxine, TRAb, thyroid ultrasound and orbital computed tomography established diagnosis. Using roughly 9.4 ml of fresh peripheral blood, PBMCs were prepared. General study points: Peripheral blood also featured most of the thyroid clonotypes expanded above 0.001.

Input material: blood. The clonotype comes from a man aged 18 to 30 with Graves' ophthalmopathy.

CDR3 coding DNA: TGTGCCGGCAGTCCCGTCCTGGGCAGGGGGAGATCTGGGGCCAACGTCCTGACTTTC. Translating gives CAGSPVLGRGRSGANVLTF. V and J are TRBV7-9 and TRBJ2-6, with TRBD1 matching 7 bases. Per the germline V gene, CDR1 is SEHNR and CDR2 is FQNEAQ (reference sequence). The CDR3 runs to 19 residues.